This entry concerns a single T cell receptor beta chain. The sample comes from a study of blood T cell repertoires in COVID-19. The wider study: There were acute and convalescent COVID-19 samples, and they came from the United States, Italy and Spain. T cells, B-cell-depleted T cells, or PBMCs supplied cDNA or gDNA.

In the authors' methods: Reference gene primers were amplified, and this amplification served to estimate nucleated cell counts. Produced via immunoSEQ multiplex PCR; TCRdb's table is partial and in-frame only. V, J and clone size derive from that table, while D and trimming were established from the DNA sequence. The data hold roughly 220,000 clones, with about nine tenths observed a single time. CDR3 length equals 18 residues. Germline V gene sequence: CDR1 SGHRS, CDR2 YFSETQ. Unmatched junction bases numbered 10, after V lost 0 bases and J lost 1 base. The V call is TRBV5-1, the J call TRBJ2-5; TRBD2 matches at 9 bases. The receptor was derived from an older man with acute or convalescent COVID-19. Sequencing input: peripheral blood. In DNA form, the CDR3 reads TGCGCCAGCAGCTTGGGGCCTAGCGGGACGGCAGGCCAAGAGACCCAGTACTTC. Its protein product is CASSLGPSGTAGQETQYF.